This TCR beta chain comes out of a study of blood T cell repertoires in COVID-19. Generated by immunoSEQ multiplex PCR, the TCRdb table keeps only in-frame clones and is missing some. Seen here are approximately 200,000 clones, 75% to 90% observed once, and the top ten hold roughly 4.5%. This clone was counted a few times. Other DNA sequences within the sample encode an identical CDR3. The sequence was collected from a young woman who had been exposed to COVID-19. The sample consisted of PBMCs or T cells enriched from blood (not recorded which).

This chain's CDR3 is CASSEIGNQPQHF. CDR3 bases: TGTGCCAGCAGTGAAATCGGCAATCAGCCCCAGCATTTT. J is TRBJ1-5 and V is TRBV2; D is ambiguous. The CDR3 has 13 residues. Germline CDR1 SNHLY, CDR2 FYNNEI. The V gene lost 2 bases and the J gene lost 2 bases, with 4 bases spanning the gap.